Below are 5 T cell receptor beta chains sequenced from a single sample in a study of T cell repertoires in cytomegalovirus infection. TCRdb fed the reads into MiXCR, producing one record per CDR3 protein. The data show about 360,000 distinct CDR3 sequences, 15% to 20% seen once. The sequencing input was PBMCs. These receptors were obtained from a human donor in good health (CMV status not recorded). Some clones in this sample may be carry-over from other donors' samples.

This clonotype was counted ten times or more. The CDR3: CASGLVLAGVTGELFF. The DNA for the CDR3 is TGTGCTAGTGGTTTGGTACTAGCGGGAGTAACCGGGGAGCTGTTTTTT. V usage is TRBV12-5 and J usage is TRBJ2-2; 11 bases are shared with TRBD2. The CDR3 extends over 16 amino acids. Germline CDR1 LGHNT, CDR2 FRNRAP. Trimming at V came to 0 bases and at J to 5 bases, leaving 2 bases not matched to a gene.

V gene TRBV7-2 combines with J gene TRBJ2-7; no clear D. Trimming pared 5 bases from V and 5 bases from J, leaving 16 bases between. CDR3 length equals 14 residues. The germline V gene encodes CDR1 SGHTA and CDR2 FQGNSA. The chain's CDR3 is CASSPVGGFNEQYF. The CDR3 coding sequence is TGTGCCAGCAGCCCCGTAGGTGGGTTCAACGAGCAGTACTTC.

This clonotype has only a few counts. This chain connects TRBV20-1 to TRBJ1-5; D gene uncertain. Trimming took off 0 bases at V and 2 bases at J, with 11 bases between the two ends. This CDR3 has 15 amino acids. Germline CDR1 and CDR2: DFQATT and SNEGSKA (reference sequence). In nucleotides, the CDR3 is TGCAGTGCTAGAGATAGGCTAAGGGGCAATCAGCCCCAGCATTTT. It encodes CSARDRLRGNQPQHF.

This chain connects TRBV23-1 to TRBJ1-5; 9 bases fit TRBD1. TRBV23-1 is designated an ORF whose function remains uncertain. V shed 2 bases, J shed 5 bases, and the junction held 13 bases outside the gene matches. The CDR3 totals 18 residues. The CDR3 protein is CASSQTGQGSNLYQPQHF. DNA for the CDR3: TGCGCCAGCAGTCAAACCGGACAGGGGTCGAATTTATATCAGCCCCAGCATTTT.

This clonotype has ten or more counts. V usage is TRBV7-2 and J usage is TRBJ1-1, with D unresolved. V was shortened by 2 bases and J by 1 base, with 8 bases between the two germline ends. CDR3 size: 14 residues. Germline V CDR1 and CDR2: SGHTA, FQGNSA. CDR3 nucleotides: TGTGCCAGCAGCTTACGGCAGCGGAACACTGAAGCTTTCTTT. This gives the protein CASSLRQRNTEAFF.